One sample yielded the 5 T cell receptor beta chains listed below, sequenced in a study of cytomegalovirus exposure and HLA in healthy donors. In the PCR, 60 Vbeta and 13 Jbeta primers were used. Assay: immunoSEQ multiplex PCR; the TCRdb copy retains only in-frame clones and omits some. The sample carries 95,000 to 150,000 clones, less than 85% recorded once. Sequencing was carried out using PBMCs. Every receptor here comes from a woman between 35 and 50 years old in good health and CMV-seronegative.

The CDR3 DNA reads TGTGCCATCAGTGAACCGAGGACAGTGAACACTGAAGCTTTCTTT. Protein product: CAISEPRTVNTEAFF. The chain recombines TRBV10-3 with TRBJ1-1; D might be TRBD1 (6 bases). The CDR3 length is 15 residues. Germline CDR1 reads ENHRY; CDR2 reads SYGVKD. Trimming pared 3 bases from V and 0 bases from J, leaving 11 bases between.

The chain links TRBV7-2 to TRBJ2-7; 9 nucleotides match TRBD1. Germline V gene sequence: CDR1 SGHTA, CDR2 FQGNSA. The V segment lost 1 base and the J segment 6 bases; nucleotides outside the gene matches: 7. The length of the CDR3 is 15 residues. Here the CDR3 DNA reads TGTGCCAGCAGCTTAGTGACAGGGGGGCCCTCCGAGCAGTACTTC. Encoded protein: CASSLVTGGPSEQYF. Supplemented by reference TRBV7-2 and TRBJ2-7, the full variable domain reads GAGVSQSPSNKVTEKGKDVELRCDPISGHTALYWYRQSLGQGLEFLIYFQGNSAPDKSGLPSDRFSAERTGGSVSTLTIQRTQQEDSAVYLCASSLVTGGPSEQYFGPGTRLTVT.

The V gene is TRBV10-3, the J gene TRBJ2-5; 8 bases are shared with TRBD2. Germline V gives CDR1 ENHRY, CDR2 SYGVKD. The V and J ends lost 2 bases and 5 bases, in that order; junction bases with no gene match: 1. The CDR3 extends over 13 amino acids. CDR3 protein: CAISERGGETQYF. In DNA form, the CDR3 reads TGTGCCATCAGTGAGCGGGGGGGGGAGACCCAGTACTTC.

The rearrangement uses TRBV7-2 and TRBJ2-6; unclear D gene. CDR3 size: 16 residues. CDR1 and CDR2 from the germline V gene are SGHTA and FQGNSA. Deletions cut 3 bases from V and 0 bases from J, with 9 bases between. The CDR3 reads CASSFRGISGANVLTF. Here the CDR3 DNA reads TGTGCCAGCAGCTTTAGAGGCATCTCTGGGGCCAACGTCCTGACTTTC.

There are a few counts of this clone. The chain has TRBV5-1 and TRBJ2-6; 7 bases line up with TRBD1. Germline values: CDR1 SGHRS, CDR2 YFSETQ. The V gene end was trimmed by 7 bases and the J gene end by 0 bases; junction bases not matched to a gene: 4. CDR3 length: 15 amino acids. This CDR3 reads CASRDRVSGANVLTF. The CDR3 nucleotides are TGCGCCAGCCGAGACAGGGTCTCTGGGGCCAACGTCCTGACTTTC.